This paragraph reports one TCR beta chain. Its cognate antigen is unknown. The sample originates from a study of cytomegalovirus exposure and HLA in healthy donors. The primer mix had 60 Vbeta and 13 Jbeta primers. Some clones are missing from TCRdb's copy, which holds only in-frame ones; the method was immunoSEQ multiplex PCR. The table lists about 110,000 clones, around 82% of them singletons, with about 1.6% in the top ten. The study's findings and limits: A later analysis associated 15,000 or so TCR beta sequences with HLA alleles at a 0.05 false discovery rate. Most subjects' HLA-A and HLA-B alleles were reportedly predicted from TCR beta sequences.

Source material: PBMCs. This receptor was identified in a middle-aged man in good health and CMV-seronegative.

The CDR3 DNA is TGTGCCAGCAGCTTACCTTTGAGACAGGGTCGCTACGAGCAGTACTTC. Residues: CASSLPLRQGRYEQYF. The genes are TRBV11-2 and TRBJ2-7; 7 positions match TRBD1. The CDR3 extends over 16 amino acids. Trimming at V came to 2 bases and at J to 3 bases, leaving 10 bases not matched to a gene. In germline, CDR1 is SGHAT, CDR2 FQNNGV. Drawing the rest from reference TRBV11-2 and TRBJ2-7, the complete variable domain is EAGVAQSPRYKIIEKRQSVAFWCNPISGHATLYWYQQILGQGPKLLIQFQNNGVVDDSQLPKDRFSAERLKGVDSTLKIQPAKLEDSAVYLCASSLPLRQGRYEQYFGPGTRLTVT.